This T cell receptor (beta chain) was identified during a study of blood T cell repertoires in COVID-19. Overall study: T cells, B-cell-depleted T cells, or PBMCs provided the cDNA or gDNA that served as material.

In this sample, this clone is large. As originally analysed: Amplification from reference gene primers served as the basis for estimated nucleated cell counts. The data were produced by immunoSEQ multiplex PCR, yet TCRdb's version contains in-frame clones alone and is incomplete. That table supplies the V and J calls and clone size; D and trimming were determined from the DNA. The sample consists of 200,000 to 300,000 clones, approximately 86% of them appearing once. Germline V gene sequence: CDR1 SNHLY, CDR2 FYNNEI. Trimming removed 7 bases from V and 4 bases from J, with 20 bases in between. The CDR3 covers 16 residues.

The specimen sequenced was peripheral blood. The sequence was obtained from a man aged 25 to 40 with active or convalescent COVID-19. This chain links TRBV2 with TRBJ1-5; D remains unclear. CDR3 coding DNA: TGTGCCAGCACCCGTGTTAGAGCAACCCCAAATCAGCCCCAGCATTTT. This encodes CASTRVRATPNQPQHF.